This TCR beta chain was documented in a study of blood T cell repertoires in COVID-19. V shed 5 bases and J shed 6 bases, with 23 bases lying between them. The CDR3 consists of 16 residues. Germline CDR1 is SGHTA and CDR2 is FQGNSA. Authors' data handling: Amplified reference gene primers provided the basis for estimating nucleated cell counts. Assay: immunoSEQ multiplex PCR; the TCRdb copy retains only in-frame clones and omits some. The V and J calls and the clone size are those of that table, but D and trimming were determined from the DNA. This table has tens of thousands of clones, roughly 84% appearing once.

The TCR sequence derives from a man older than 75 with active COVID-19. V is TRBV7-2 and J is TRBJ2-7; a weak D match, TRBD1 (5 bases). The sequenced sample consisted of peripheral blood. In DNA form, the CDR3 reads TGTGCCAGCAGCAATTATGTCGACGCCCCCAGGGTCGAGCAGTACTTC. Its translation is CASSNYVDAPRVEQYF.